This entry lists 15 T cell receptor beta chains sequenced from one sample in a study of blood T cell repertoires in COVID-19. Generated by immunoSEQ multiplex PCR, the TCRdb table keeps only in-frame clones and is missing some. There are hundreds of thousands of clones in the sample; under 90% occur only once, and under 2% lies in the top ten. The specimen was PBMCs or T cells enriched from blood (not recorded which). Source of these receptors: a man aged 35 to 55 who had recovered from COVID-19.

The DNA of the CDR3 is TGTGCCAGCTCACCCCCGGGGGGGGCTGCGAACACTGAAGCTTTCTTT. This encodes CASSPPGGAANTEAFF. The V gene is TRBV18, the J gene TRBJ1-1; tentatively, D is TRBD1 (6 bases). There are 16 residues in the CDR3. Trimming left V 3 bases short and J 1 base short, with 15 bases between. Germline values: CDR1 KGHSH, CDR2 LQKENI.

CDR3: CASSQVSSTGELFF. In DNA, the CDR3 is TGTGCCAGCAGCCAGGTATCGAGTACCGGGGAGCTGTTTTTT. The gene calls are TRBV14 and TRBJ2-2; D is uncertain. V lost 3 bases and J lost 5, with 10 bases in between. Germline V gene sequence: CDR1 SGHDN, CDR2 FVKESK. The CDR3 consists of 14 residues.

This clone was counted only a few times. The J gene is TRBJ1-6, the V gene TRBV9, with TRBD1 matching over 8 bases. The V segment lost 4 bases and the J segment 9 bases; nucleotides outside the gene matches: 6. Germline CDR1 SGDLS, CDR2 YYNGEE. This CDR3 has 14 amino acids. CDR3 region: CASSLRQGRSPLHF. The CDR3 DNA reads TGTGCCAGCAGCCTCCGACAGGGGCGTTCACCCCTCCACTTT.

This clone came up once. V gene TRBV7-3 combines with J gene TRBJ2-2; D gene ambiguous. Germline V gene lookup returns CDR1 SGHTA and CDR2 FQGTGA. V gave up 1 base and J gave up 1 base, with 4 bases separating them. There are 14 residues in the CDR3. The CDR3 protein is CASSLSGNTGELFF. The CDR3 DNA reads TGTGCCAGCAGCTTAAGCGGGAACACCGGGGAGCTGTTTTTT.

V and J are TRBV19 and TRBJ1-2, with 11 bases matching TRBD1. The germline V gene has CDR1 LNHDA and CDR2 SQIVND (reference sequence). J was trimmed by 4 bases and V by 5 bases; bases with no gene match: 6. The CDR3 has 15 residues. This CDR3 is CASSLRDRGGYGYTF. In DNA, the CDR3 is TGTGCCAGTAGTCTCAGGGACAGGGGGGGCTATGGCTACACCTTC.

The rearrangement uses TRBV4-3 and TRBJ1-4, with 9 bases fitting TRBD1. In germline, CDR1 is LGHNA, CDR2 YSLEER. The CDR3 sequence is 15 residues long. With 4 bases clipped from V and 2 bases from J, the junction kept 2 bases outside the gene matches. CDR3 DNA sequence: TGCGCCAGCAGCCCACAGGGGGCCACTAATGAAAAACTGTTTTTT. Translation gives CASSPQGATNEKLFF.

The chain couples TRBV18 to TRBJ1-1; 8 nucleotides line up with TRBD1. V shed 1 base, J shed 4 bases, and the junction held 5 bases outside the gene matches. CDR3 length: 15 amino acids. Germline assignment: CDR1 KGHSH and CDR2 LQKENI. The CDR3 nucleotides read TGTGCCAGCTCACCACAAAACACAGGGGGCACTGAAGCTTTCTTT. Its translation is CASSPQNTGGTEAFF. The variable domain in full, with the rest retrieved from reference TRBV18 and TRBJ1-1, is NAGVMQNPRHLVRRRGQEARLRCSPMKGHSHVYWYRQLPEEGLKFMVYLQKENIIDESGMPKERFSAEFPKEGPSILRIQQVVRGDSAAYFCASSPQNTGGTEAFFGQGTRLTVV.

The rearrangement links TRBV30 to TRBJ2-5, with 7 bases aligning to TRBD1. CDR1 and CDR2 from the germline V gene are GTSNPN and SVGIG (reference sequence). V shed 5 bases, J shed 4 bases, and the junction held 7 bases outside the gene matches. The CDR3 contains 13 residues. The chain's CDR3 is CAWERTGRETQYF. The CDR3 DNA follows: TGTGCCTGGGAACGGACAGGCCGAGAGACCCAGTACTTC.

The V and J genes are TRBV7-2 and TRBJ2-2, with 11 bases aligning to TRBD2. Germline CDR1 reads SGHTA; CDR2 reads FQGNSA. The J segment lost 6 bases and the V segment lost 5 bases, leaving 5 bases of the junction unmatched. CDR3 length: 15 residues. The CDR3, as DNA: TGTGCCAGCAGCACCTTAGCGGGGGGGGCCGGGGAGCTGTTTTTT. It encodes CASSTLAGGAGELFF. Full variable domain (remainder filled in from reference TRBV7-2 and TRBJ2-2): GAGVSQSPSNKVTEKGKDVELRCDPISGHTALYWYRQSLGQGLEFLIYFQGNSAPDKSGLPSDRFSAERTGGSVSTLTIQRTQQEDSAVYLCASSTLAGGAGELFFGEGSRLTVL.

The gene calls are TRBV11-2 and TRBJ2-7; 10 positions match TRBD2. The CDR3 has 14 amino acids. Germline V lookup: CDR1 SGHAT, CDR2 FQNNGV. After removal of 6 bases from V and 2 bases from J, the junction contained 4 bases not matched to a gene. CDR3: CASRWLAGAYEQYF. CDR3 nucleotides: TGTGCCAGCAGGTGGCTAGCGGGGGCCTACGAGCAGTACTTC. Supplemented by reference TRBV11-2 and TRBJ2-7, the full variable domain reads EAGVAQSPRYKIIEKRQSVAFWCNPISGHATLYWYQQILGQGPKLLIQFQNNGVVDDSQLPKDRFSAERLKGVDSTLKIQPAKLEDSAVYLCASRWLAGAYEQYFGPGTRLTVT.

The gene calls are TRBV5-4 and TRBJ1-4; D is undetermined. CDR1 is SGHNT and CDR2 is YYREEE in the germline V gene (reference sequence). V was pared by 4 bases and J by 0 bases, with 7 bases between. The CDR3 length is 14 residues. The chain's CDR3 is CASSPFATNEKLFF. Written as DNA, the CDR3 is TGTGCCAGCAGCCCATTTGCAACTAATGAAAAACTGTTTTTT. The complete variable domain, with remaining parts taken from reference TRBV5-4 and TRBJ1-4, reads ETGVTQSPTHLIKTRGQQVTLRCSSQSGHNTVSWYQQALGQGPQFIFQYYREEENGRGNFPPRFSGLQFPNYSSELNVNALELDDSALYLCASSPFATNEKLFFGSGTQLSVL.

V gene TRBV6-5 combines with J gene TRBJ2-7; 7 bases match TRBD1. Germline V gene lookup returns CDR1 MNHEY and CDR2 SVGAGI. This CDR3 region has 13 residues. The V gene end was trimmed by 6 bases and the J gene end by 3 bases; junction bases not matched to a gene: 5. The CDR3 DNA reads TGTGCCAGCAGCATCCGGGACAGCTACGAGCAGTACTTC. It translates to CASSIRDSYEQYF.

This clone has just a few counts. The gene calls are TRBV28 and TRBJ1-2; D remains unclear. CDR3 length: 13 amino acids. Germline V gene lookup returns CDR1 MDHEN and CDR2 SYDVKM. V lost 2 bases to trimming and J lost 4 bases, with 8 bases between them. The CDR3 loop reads CASSLRQGYGYTF. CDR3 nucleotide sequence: TGTGCCAGCAGTTTACGACAAGGCTATGGCTACACCTTC.

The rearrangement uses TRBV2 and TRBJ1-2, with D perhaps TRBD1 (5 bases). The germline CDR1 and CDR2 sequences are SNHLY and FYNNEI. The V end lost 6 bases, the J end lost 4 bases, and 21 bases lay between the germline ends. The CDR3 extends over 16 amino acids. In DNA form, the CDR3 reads TGTGCCAGCAGGGAAATCCAGGGCATAGGTGGCTATGGCTACACCTTC. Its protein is CASREIQGIGGYGYTF.

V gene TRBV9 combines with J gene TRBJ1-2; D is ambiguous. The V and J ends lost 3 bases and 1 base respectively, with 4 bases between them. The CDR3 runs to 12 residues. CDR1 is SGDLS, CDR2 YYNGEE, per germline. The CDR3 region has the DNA TGTGCCAGCAGCGCGGTTAACTATGGCTACACCTTC. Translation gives CASSAVNYGYTF.